This TCR beta chain was sequenced in a study of blood T cell repertoires in COVID-19. Across the whole study: COVID-19 samples collected from the United States, Italy and Spain covered acute and convalescent phases. Sample material is recorded as cDNA or gDNA derived from T cells, B-cell-depleted T cells, or PBMCs.

This clone was picked up a small number of times. The CDR3 sequence is 13 residues long. CDR1 is SGHTA and CDR2 is FQGNSA in the germline V gene. V dropped 5 bases and J dropped 6; count of bases not matched to a gene: 2. Original processing methods: Amplification of reference gene primers was used by the study to estimate nucleated cell counts. Clones were read by immunoSEQ multiplex PCR, and TCRdb kept only the in-frame ones, dropping some. That table gives V, J and clone size, and the DNA gave D and trimming. Here the sample spans some 250,000 clones, approximately 83% being singletons. This receptor was taken from a woman in her 30s who had recovered from COVID-19. The sequenced sample was peripheral blood. This chain connects TRBV7-2 to TRBJ1-5; 9 bases are a match to TRBD1. CDR3 residues: CASSLTGGQPQHF. CDR3 sequence (DNA): TGTGCCAGCAGCCTGACAGGGGGTCAGCCCCAGCATTTT.